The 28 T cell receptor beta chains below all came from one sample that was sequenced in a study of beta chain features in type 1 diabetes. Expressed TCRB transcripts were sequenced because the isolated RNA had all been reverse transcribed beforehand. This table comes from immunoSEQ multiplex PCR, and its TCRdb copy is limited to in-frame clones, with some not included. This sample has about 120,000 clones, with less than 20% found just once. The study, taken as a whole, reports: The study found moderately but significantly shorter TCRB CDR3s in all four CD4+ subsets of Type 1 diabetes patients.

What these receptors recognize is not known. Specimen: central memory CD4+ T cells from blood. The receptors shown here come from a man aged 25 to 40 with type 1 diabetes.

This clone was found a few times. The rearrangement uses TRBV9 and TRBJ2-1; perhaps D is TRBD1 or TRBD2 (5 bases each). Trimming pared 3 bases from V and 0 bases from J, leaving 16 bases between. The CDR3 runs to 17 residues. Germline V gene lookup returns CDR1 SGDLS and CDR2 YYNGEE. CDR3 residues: CASSEEAGSSSYNEQFF. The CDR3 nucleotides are TGTGCCAGCAGCGAGGAGGCAGGGTCGAGCTCCTACAATGAGCAGTTCTTC.

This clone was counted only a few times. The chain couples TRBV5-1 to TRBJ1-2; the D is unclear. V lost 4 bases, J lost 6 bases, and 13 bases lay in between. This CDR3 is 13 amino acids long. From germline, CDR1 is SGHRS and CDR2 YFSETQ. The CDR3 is CASSPFPADGYTF. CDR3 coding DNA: TGCGCCAGCAGCCCGTTCCCGGCCGATGGCTACACCTTC.

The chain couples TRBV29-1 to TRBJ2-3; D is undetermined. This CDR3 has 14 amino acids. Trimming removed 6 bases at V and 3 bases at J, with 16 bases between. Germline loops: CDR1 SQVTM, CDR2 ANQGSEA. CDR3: CSVGAHQRTDTQYF. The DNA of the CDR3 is TGCAGCGTGGGTGCCCATCAGAGGACAGATACGCAGTATTTT.

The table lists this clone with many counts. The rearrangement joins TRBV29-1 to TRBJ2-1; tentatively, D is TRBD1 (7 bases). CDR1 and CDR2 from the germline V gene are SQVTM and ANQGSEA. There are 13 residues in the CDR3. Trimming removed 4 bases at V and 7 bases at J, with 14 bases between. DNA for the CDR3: TGCAGCGTTGGCGGGACAGCAGATAATGAGCAGTTCTTC. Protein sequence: CSVGGTADNEQFF.

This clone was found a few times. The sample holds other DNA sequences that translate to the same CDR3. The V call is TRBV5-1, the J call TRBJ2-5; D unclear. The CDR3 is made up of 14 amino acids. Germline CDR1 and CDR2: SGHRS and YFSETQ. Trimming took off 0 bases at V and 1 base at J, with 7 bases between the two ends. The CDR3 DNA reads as TGCGCCAGCAGCTTGGGACCGACCCAAGAGACCCAGTACTTC. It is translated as CASSLGPTQETQYF.

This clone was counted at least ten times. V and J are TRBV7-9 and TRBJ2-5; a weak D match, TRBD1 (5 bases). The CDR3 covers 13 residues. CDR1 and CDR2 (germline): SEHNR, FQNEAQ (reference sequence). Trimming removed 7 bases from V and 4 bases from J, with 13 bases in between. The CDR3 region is CASIRTGGETQYF. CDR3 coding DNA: TGTGCCAGCATTAGAACAGGCGGAGAGACCCAGTACTTC.

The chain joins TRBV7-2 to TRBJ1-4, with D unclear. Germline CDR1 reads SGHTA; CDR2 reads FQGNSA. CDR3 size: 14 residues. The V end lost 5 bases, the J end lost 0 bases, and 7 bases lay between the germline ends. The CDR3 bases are TGTGCCAGCAGCCCCCACACAACTAATGAAAAACTGTTTTTT. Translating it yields CASSPHTTNEKLFF.

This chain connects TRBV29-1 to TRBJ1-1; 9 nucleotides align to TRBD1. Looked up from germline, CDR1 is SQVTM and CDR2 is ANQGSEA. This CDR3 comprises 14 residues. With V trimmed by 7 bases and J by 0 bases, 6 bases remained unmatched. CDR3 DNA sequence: TGCAGCGCCCGGGACAGGGCGATGAACACTGAAGCTTTCTTT. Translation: CSARDRAMNTEAFF.

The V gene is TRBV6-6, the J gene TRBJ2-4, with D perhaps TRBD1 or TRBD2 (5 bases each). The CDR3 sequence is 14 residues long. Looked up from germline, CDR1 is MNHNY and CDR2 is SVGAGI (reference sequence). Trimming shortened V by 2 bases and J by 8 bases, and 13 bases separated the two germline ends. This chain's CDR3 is CASSYGTAKDIQYF. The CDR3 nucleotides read TGTGCCAGCAGTTACGGGACGGCCAAGGACATTCAGTACTTC.

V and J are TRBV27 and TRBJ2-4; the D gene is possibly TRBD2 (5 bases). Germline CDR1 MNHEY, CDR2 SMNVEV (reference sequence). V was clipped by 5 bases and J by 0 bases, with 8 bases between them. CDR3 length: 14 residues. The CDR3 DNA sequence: TGTGCCAGCAGTCGAGGGATAGCCAAAAACATTCAGTACTTC. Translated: CASSRGIAKNIQYF.

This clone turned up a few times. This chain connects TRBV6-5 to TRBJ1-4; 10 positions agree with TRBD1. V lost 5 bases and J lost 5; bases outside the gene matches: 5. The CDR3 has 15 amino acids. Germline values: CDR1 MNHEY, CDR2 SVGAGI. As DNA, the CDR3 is TGTGCCAGCAGTCGCTCGGGACAGGGGAATGAAAAACTGTTTTTT. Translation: CASSRSGQGNEKLFF.

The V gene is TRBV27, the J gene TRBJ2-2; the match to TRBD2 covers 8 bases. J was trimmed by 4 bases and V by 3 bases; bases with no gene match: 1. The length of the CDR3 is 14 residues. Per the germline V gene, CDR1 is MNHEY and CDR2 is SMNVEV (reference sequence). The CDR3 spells CASSFGGGTGELFF. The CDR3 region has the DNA TGTGCCAGCAGTTTCGGGGGGGGCACCGGGGAGCTGTTTTTT.

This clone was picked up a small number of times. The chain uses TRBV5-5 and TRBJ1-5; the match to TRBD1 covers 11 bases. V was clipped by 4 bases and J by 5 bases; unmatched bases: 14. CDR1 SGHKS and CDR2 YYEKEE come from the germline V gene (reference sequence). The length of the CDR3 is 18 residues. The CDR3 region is CASSPIRSDRGLDQPQHF. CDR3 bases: TGTGCCAGCAGCCCAATACGATCGGACAGGGGGCTTGATCAGCCCCAGCATTTT.

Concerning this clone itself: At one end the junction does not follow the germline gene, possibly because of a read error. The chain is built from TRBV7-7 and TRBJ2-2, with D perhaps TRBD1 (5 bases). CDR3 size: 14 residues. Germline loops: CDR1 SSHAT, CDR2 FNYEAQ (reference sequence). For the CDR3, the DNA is TGTGCTAGCAGCTTACAGGCGAACACCGGGGAGCTGTTTTTT. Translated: CASSLQANTGELFF.

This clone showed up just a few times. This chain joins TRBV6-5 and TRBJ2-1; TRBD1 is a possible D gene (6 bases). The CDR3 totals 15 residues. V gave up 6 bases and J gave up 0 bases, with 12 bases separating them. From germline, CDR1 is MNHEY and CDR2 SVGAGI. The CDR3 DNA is TGTGCCAGCAGCTCCTCAGGGGTCTCCTACAATGAGCAGTTCTTC. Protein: CASSSSGVSYNEQFF.

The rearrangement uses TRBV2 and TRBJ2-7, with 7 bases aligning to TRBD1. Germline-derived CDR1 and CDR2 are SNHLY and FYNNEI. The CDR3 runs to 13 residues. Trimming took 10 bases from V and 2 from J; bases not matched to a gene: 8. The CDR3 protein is CAIGTASTYEQYF. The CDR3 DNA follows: TGTGCCATCGGGACAGCGTCCACCTACGAGCAGTACTTC.

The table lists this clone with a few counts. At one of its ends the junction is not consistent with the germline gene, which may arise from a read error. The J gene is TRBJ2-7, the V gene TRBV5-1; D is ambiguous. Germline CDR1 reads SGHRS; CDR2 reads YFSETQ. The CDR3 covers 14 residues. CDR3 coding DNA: TGCGCCAGCAGCCCAGCCGGGCAAGAGTACGGGCAGTACTTC. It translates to CASSPAGQEYGQYF.

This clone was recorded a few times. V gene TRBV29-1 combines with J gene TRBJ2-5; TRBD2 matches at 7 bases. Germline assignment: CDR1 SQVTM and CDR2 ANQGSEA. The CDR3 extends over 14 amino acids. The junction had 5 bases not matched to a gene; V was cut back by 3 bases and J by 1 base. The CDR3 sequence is CSVERGLSQETQYF. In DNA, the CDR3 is TGCAGCGTTGAGCGGGGGTTATCCCAAGAGACCCAGTACTTC.

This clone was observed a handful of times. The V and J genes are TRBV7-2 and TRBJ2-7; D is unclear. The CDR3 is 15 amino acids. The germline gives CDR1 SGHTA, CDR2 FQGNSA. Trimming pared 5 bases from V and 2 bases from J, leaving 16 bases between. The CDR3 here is CASSQDWVGAYEQYF. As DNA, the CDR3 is TGTGCCAGCAGCCAAGATTGGGTCGGCGCCTACGAGCAGTACTTC.

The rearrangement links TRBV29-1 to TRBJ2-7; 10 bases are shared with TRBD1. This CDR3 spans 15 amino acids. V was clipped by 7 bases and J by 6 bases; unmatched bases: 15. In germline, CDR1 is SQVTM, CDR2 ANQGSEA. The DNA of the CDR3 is TGCAGCGGGCAGACAGGGGGCGGGTTGGGACCCGAGCAGTACTTC. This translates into CSGQTGGGLGPEQYF.

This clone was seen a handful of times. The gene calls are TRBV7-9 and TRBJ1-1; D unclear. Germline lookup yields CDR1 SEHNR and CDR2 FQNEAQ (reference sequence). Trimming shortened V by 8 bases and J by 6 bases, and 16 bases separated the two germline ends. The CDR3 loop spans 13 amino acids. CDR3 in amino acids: CASLTFGVAEAFF. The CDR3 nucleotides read TGTGCCAGCCTTACCTTCGGGGTCGCTGAAGCTTTCTTT.

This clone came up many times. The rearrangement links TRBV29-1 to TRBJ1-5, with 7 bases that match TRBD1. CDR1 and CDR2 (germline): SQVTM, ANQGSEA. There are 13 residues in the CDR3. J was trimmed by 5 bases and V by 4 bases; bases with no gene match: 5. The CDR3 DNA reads TGCAGCGTTGGACAGGGTAAGCATCAGCCCCAGCATTTT. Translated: CSVGQGKHQPQHF.

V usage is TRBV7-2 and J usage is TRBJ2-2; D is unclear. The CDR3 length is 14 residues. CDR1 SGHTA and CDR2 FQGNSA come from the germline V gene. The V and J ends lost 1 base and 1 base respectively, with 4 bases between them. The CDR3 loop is CASSLVWNTGELFF. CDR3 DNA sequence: TGTGCCAGCAGCTTAGTCTGGAACACCGGGGAGCTGTTTTTT. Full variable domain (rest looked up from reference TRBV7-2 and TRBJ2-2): GAGVSQSPSNKVTEKGKDVELRCDPISGHTALYWYRQSLGQGLEFLIYFQGNSAPDKSGLPSDRFSAERTGGSVSTLTIQRTQQEDSAVYLCASSLVWNTGELFFGEGSRLTVL.

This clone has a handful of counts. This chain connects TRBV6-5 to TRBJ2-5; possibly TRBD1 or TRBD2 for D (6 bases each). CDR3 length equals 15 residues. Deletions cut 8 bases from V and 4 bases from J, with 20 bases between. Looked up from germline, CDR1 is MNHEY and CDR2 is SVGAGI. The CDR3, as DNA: TGTGCCAGCTGCAGGAAGGGGGGTCTTGGAGAGACCCAGTACTTC. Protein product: CASCRKGGLGETQYF.

In DNA form, the CDR3 reads TGTGCCAGCAGCCAGCGGACGGGAGGCTACACCTTC. Amino acid sequence: CASSQRTGGYTF. The V gene is TRBV14, the J gene TRBJ1-2; no clear D gene. V lost 3 bases and J 8 bases, leaving 10 bases between the germline ends. Germline values: CDR1 SGHDN, CDR2 FVKESK. The CDR3 is made up of 12 amino acids.

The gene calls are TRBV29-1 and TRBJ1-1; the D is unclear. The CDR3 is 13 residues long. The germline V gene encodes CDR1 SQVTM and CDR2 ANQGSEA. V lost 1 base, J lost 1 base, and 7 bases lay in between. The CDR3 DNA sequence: TGCAGCGTTGAAGTGCGGCGGAACACTGAAGCTTTCTTT. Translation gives CSVEVRRNTEAFF.

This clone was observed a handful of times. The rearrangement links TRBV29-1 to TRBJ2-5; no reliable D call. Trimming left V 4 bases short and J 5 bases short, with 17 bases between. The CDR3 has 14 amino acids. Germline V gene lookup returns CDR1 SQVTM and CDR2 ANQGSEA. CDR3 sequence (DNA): TGCAGCGTTGTTAATCGTTTTTTATCGGAGACCCAGTACTTC. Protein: CSVVNRFLSETQYF.

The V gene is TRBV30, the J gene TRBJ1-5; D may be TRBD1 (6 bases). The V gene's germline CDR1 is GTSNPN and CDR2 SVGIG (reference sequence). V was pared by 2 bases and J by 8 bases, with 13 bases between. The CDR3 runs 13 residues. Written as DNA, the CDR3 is TGTGCCTGGAGTCGGGGGGGGCGCGAGCCCCAGCATTTT. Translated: CAWSRGGREPQHF.